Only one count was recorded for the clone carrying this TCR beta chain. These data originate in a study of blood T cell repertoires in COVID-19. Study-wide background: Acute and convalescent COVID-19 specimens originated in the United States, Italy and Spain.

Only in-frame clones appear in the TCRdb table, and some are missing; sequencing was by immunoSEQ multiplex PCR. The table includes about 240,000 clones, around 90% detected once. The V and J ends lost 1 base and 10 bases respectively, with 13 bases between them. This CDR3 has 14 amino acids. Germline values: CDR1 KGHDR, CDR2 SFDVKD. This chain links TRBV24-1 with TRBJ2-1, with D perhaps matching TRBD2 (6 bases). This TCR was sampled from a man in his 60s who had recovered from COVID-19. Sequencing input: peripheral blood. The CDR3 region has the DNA TGTGCCACCAGTGATTTCGACCGGGGGTCCGAGCAGTTCTTC. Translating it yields CATSDFDRGSEQFF.